These 10 T cell receptor beta chains came from one sample sequenced in a study of blood T cell repertoires in COVID-19. TCRdb's table, derived via immunoSEQ multiplex PCR, lists solely in-frame clones and lacks some. There are more than 85,000 clones in the sample; around 90% occur only once, and under 7.5% lies in the top ten. The sample comprised peripheral blood. The receptors derive from a woman aged 60 to 75 with acute or convalescent COVID-19.

V usage is TRBV12-3 or TRBV12-4 and J usage is TRBJ2-5; a possible D gene is TRBD1 (5 bases). Trimming took 1 base from V and 7 from J, leaving 7 bases between them. CDR3 length: 12 residues. The CDR3 here is CASSLGGGTQYF. The CDR3 DNA reads TGTGCCAGCAGTTTAGGGGGCGGGACCCAGTACTTC.

This clone was detected once. V and J are TRBV2 and TRBJ2-2; 9 bases fit TRBD1. V lost 4 bases and J lost 7; bases outside the gene matches: 4. CDR3 length: 14 residues. Germline loops: CDR1 SNHLY, CDR2 FYNNEI. Written as DNA, the CDR3 is TGTGCCAGCAGTGTTGGACAGGGGTACGGGGAGCTGTTTTTT. This encodes CASSVGQGYGELFF.

V and J are TRBV9 and TRBJ1-6, with D possibly matching TRBD1 (6 bases). The CDR3 is 13 amino acids. Deletions cut 0 bases from V and 13 bases from J, with 11 bases between. The V gene's germline CDR1 is SGDLS and CDR2 YYNGEE. The CDR3 sequence: CASSVGQGSPLHF. The CDR3 DNA reads as TGTGCCAGCAGCGTAGGGCAGGGGAGCCCCCTCCACTTT.

V usage is TRBV5-1 and J usage is TRBJ1-1; D is undetermined. Per the germline V gene, CDR1 is SGHRS and CDR2 is YFSETQ. The CDR3 is 15 residues long. The V gene lost 0 bases and the J gene lost 0 bases, with 9 bases spanning the gap. The CDR3 DNA sequence: TGCGCCAGCAGCTTGGCGGAGGCTATGAACACTGAAGCTTTCTTT. Its translation is CASSLAEAMNTEAFF.

The chain uses TRBV5-1 and TRBJ2-5; TRBD1 matches at 7 bases. Germline lookup yields CDR1 SGHRS and CDR2 YFSETQ. With V trimmed by 0 bases and J by 5 bases, 10 bases remained unmatched. The CDR3 length is 16 residues. The CDR3 protein is CASSLGQGRVRETQYF. The CDR3, as DNA: TGCGCCAGCAGCTTGGGACAGGGACGAGTCCGGGAGACCCAGTACTTC.

This chain uses TRBV28 with TRBJ2-7; a weak D match, TRBD2 (6 bases). CDR3 length equals 13 residues. With 2 bases removed from V and 7 bases from J, the gap between germline ends came to 12 bases. The germline gives CDR1 MDHEN, CDR2 SYDVKM. The CDR3 DNA reads TGTGCCAGCAGTTTAGGGACTGAACAGGAGCAGTACTTC. It yields the protein CASSLGTEQEQYF.

This chain links TRBV18 with TRBJ1-5; D is uncertain. V was clipped by 3 bases and J by 3 bases, with 15 bases between them. This CDR3 is 16 amino acids long. The germline CDR1 and CDR2 sequences are KGHSH and LQKENI. CDR3 region: CASSPTMASLNQPQHF. For the CDR3, the DNA is TGTGCCAGCTCACCTACTATGGCATCTCTCAATCAGCCCCAGCATTTT.

The DNA for the CDR3 is TGTGCCAGCAGAGACAGGGGGCTCTCCTACGAGCAGTACTTC. As protein: CASRDRGLSYEQYF. The gene calls are TRBV28 and TRBJ2-7; 10 bases agree with TRBD1. Germline trimming cut 6 bases from V and 0 bases from J; bases unmatched to any gene: 2. In germline, CDR1 is MDHEN, CDR2 SYDVKM. CDR3 length equals 14 residues.

This chain connects TRBV7-9 to TRBJ1-2; TRBD1 is a possible D gene (6 bases). V was clipped by 1 base and J by 4 bases, with 16 bases between them. CDR1 SEHNR and CDR2 FQNEAQ come from the germline V gene (reference sequence). The CDR3 is 16 residues long. The CDR3 region is CASSLGRWGGGYGYTF. The CDR3 nucleotides read TGTGCCAGCAGCTTAGGACGTTGGGGAGGGGGCTATGGCTACACCTTC.

For this clone: Other DNA sequences in this sample translate to the same CDR3. The chain couples TRBV3-1 (or the pseudogene TRBV3-2) to TRBJ1-1; 9 bases map to TRBD1. Looked up from germline, CDR1 is LGHDT and CDR2 is YNNKEL (reference sequence). This CDR3 contains 14 residues. V lost 1 base, J lost 5 bases, and 2 bases stayed unmatched. CDR3: CASSQATGGTEAFF. The CDR3 DNA follows: TGTGCCAGCAGCCAAGCGACAGGGGGTACTGAAGCTTTCTTT.